A single sample gave rise to the 23 T cell receptor beta chains below, sequenced in a study of identical twins. TCRdb used MiXCR to reprocess the 5' RACE reads, holding one entry per CDR3 protein. The table records fewer than 800,000 distinct CDR3 sequences, about 7% of them present only once. These data are also associated with another study on yellow fever vaccine responses in identical twins.

The sequenced sample was PBMCs. All receptors derive from a woman aged 18 to 35 in good health.

This clonotype was seen at least ten times. The chain recombines TRBV7-6 with TRBJ2-1; unclear D gene. The CDR3 length is 17 residues. Germline V gene sequence: CDR1 SGHVS, CDR2 FNYEAQ. V was clipped by 0 bases and J by 2 bases, with 14 bases between them. Here the CDR3 DNA reads TGTGCCAGCAGCTTAGCCCTCGCGCTAGTCCCCTACAATGAGCAGTTCTTC. This codes for CASSLALALVPYNEQFF.

This clonotype showed up many times. The V and J genes are TRBV12-3 or TRBV12-4 and TRBJ2-3; 9 nucleotides agree with TRBD2. V lost 5 bases, J lost 3 bases, and 9 bases stayed unmatched. CDR3 length: 16 amino acids. The CDR3, as DNA: TGTGCCAGCAGTCCCGGGCGGGGACTAGCAACAGATACGCAGTATTTT. Residues: CASSPGRGLATDTQYF.

In this sample, this clonotype turned up a few times. The chain has TRBV7-9 and TRBJ2-2; D may match TRBD1 or TRBD2 (5 bases each). The CDR3 consists of 16 residues. Germline V gene sequence: CDR1 SEHNR, CDR2 FQNEAQ (reference sequence). The V and J ends lost 5 bases and 2 bases respectively, with 15 bases between them. The CDR3 coding sequence is TGTGCCAGCAGCCCCTCGGGGCTCTCTAACACCGGGGAGCTGTTTTTT. Residues: CASSPSGLSNTGELFF. Using reference TRBV7-9 and TRBJ2-2 for the parts outside the CDR3, the full variable domain is DTGVSQNPRHKITKRGQNVTFRCDPISEHNRLYWYRQTLGQGPEFLTYFQNEAQLEKSRLLSDRFSAERPKGSFSTLEIQRTEQGDSAMYLCASSPSGLSNTGELFFGEGSRLTVL.

The chain recombines TRBV18 with TRBJ2-7, with 10 bases lining up with TRBD2. The length of the CDR3 is 16 residues. Trimming removed 3 bases from V and 7 bases from J; junction bases left unmatched: 12. The V gene's germline CDR1 is KGHSH and CDR2 LQKENI. In nucleotides, the CDR3 is TGTGCCAGCTCACCCCCGTGGACTAGCGGTCCACCAGAGCAGTACTTC. Amino acid sequence: CASSPPWTSGPPEQYF.

This clonotype was seen a few times. The gene calls are TRBV11-2 and TRBJ2-1; 8 bases are a match to TRBD2. V lost 1 base, J lost 8 bases, and 7 bases stayed unmatched. The germline CDR1 and CDR2 sequences are SGHAT and FQNNGV. The CDR3 consists of 15 residues. In nucleotides, the CDR3 is TGTGCCAGCAGCTTAGCCGGGAGGGCCTCGGATGAGCAGTTCTTC. It is translated as CASSLAGRASDEQFF.

This clonotype was counted ten times or more. V gene TRBV14 combines with J gene TRBJ1-6, with TRBD1 matching 7 bases. Germline-derived CDR1 and CDR2 are SGHDN and FVKESK. The CDR3 covers 14 residues. The junction had 2 bases not matched to a gene; V was cut back by 3 bases and J by 6 bases. The CDR3 DNA reads as TGTGCCAGCAGCCAGACAGGGCCTAATTCACCCCTCCACTTT. It specifies CASSQTGPNSPLHF.

DNA for the CDR3: TGTGCCAGCAGTTTGGCCACTACCCCAGGCTATTCACCCCTCCACTTT. Its protein product is CASSLATTPGYSPLHF. V and J are TRBV12-3 or TRBV12-4 and TRBJ1-6; D is unresolved. This CDR3 has 16 residues. The V end was cut by 3 bases, the J end by 8 bases, with 17 bases between.

This clonotype was detected only a few times. This sequence joins TRBV12-3 or TRBV12-4 and TRBJ1-2; 10 nucleotides align to TRBD1. The CDR3 sequence is 17 residues long. V shed 6 bases, J shed 2 bases, and the junction held 12 bases outside the gene matches. The CDR3 sequence: CASRSSGTGVKNYGYTF. CDR3 in DNA: TGTGCCAGCAGATCATCCGGGACAGGGGTTAAAAACTATGGCTACACCTTC.

CDR3 protein: CASRGRGNTDTQYF. In DNA form, the CDR3 reads TGTGCCAGCAGGGGTAGGGGAAACACAGATACGCAGTATTTT. The rearrangement uses TRBV6-2 or TRBV6-3 and TRBJ2-3, with D tentatively TRBD1 (5 bases). CDR3 length: 14 residues. Per germline, CDR1 MNHEY and CDR2 SVGEGT. V was trimmed by 6 bases and J by 2 bases, leaving 12 bases between them.

There are many counts of this clonotype. The chain has TRBV12-3 or TRBV12-4 and TRBJ2-3; D could derive from TRBD1 or TRBD2 (5 bases each). The CDR3 consists of 16 residues. V lost 5 bases and J lost 0, with 15 bases in between. Here the CDR3 reads CASSERDRLSTDTQYF. The CDR3 DNA reads as TGTGCCAGCAGTGAAAGGGACCGCCTCAGCACAGATACGCAGTATTTT.

The table lists this clonotype with many counts. The J gene is TRBJ1-2, the V gene TRBV7-9; D is unresolved. V dropped 5 bases and J dropped 7 bases, with 8 bases sitting between them. Germline V gene sequence: CDR1 SEHNR, CDR2 FQNEAQ (reference sequence). This CDR3 is 11 amino acids long. The CDR3 loop reads CASSMTLGYTF. CDR3 nucleotides: TGTGCCAGCAGCATGACCCTTGGCTACACCTTC.

This chain joins TRBV20-1 and TRBJ2-5; 9 bases match TRBD2. CDR3 length equals 16 residues. J lost 0 bases, V lost 3 bases, and 8 bases had no gene match. Germline CDR1 is DFQATT and CDR2 is SNEGSKA (reference sequence). For the CDR3, the DNA is TGCAGTGCTAGCTCCAGCGGGGGGACGTACCAAGAGACCCAGTACTTC. Its protein is CSASSSGGTYQETQYF.

This clonotype was observed at least ten times. The chain uses TRBV24-1 and TRBJ2-1, with TRBD1 matching over 10 bases. J gave up 8 bases and V 4 bases, and 7 bases lay outside the gene matches. Germline assignment: CDR1 KGHDR and CDR2 SFDVKD. This CDR3 comprises 15 residues. The DNA for the CDR3 is TGTGCCACCAGTGACCTTGGACAGGGGGGTGATGAGCAGTTCTTC. Its translation is CATSDLGQGGDEQFF.

Many counts were recorded for this clonotype. The genes are TRBV9 and TRBJ1-1; D unresolved. CDR3 length: 12 amino acids. Trimming shortened V by 0 bases and J by 3 bases, and 3 bases separated the two germline ends. The germline V gene has CDR1 SGDLS and CDR2 YYNGEE. The CDR3: CASSVVDTEAFF. The CDR3 bases are TGTGCCAGCAGCGTAGTTGACACTGAAGCTTTCTTT.

This clonotype has a count of ten or more. This chain connects TRBV4-1 to TRBJ2-5; 7 nucleotides match TRBD1. Germline V gene lookup returns CDR1 MGHRA and CDR2 YSYEKL. Trimming cost V 4 bases and J 0 bases; bases outside gene matches: 5. There are 15 residues in the CDR3. CDR3 sequence (DNA): TGCGCCAGCAGCCGCCGGGGACAGAACCAAGAGACCCAGTACTTC. It specifies CASSRRGQNQETQYF.

The V and J genes are TRBV3-1 and TRBJ2-2; the D gene is possibly TRBD2 (6 bases). Germline V CDR1 and CDR2: LGHDT, YNNKEL (reference sequence). The CDR3 is 16 amino acids. The V end lost 4 bases, the J end lost 2 bases, and 14 bases lay between the germline ends. CDR3 amino acids: CASSPWGETNTGELFF. For the CDR3, the DNA is TGTGCCAGCAGCCCCTGGGGGGAAACAAACACCGGGGAGCTGTTTTTT.

The chain uses TRBV5-1 and TRBJ2-5, with 7 positions matching TRBD1. This CDR3 comprises 14 residues. Trimming at V came to 3 bases and at J to 5 bases, leaving 7 bases not matched to a gene. Germline CDR1 is SGHRS and CDR2 is YFSETQ. The CDR3: CASSSQTGQETQYF. The CDR3 nucleotides are TGCGCCAGCAGCTCCCAGACAGGGCAGGAGACCCAGTACTTC.

This chain uses TRBV10-3 with TRBJ2-7; a possible D gene is TRBD1 (7 bases). Germline CDR1 is ENHRY and CDR2 is SYGVKD. CDR3 length equals 14 residues. V lost 5 bases, J lost 5 bases, and 16 bases lay in between. The CDR3 nucleotides are TGTGCCATCAGTCGATCAGGGGGGAGCGACGAGCAGTACTTC. Encoded protein: CAISRSGGSDEQYF.

This clonotype has just one count. This chain links TRBV21-1 with TRBJ2-1; the table's TRBD2 call for D was not verified on the DNA. TRBV21-1 is marked as a pseudogene. This CDR3 contains 17 residues. CDR3 sequence reads: CASVAGTRIEEYNEQFF. The CDR3 DNA follows: TGTGCCAGCGTCGCGGGCACTAGGATAGAAGAATACAATGAGCAGTTCTTC.

This clonotype occurred many times. The rearrangement joins TRBV12-3 or TRBV12-4 to TRBJ1-2, with a possible D match to TRBD1 (6 bases). The length of the CDR3 is 14 residues. Deletions cut 5 bases from V and 8 bases from J, with 18 bases between. In DNA form, the CDR3 reads TGTGCCAGCAGTCCCACGGGGGCTGCACGAGGCTACACCTTC. The encoded protein is CASSPTGAARGYTF.

The chain employs TRBV20-1 and TRBJ2-2, with unresolved D. Trimming pared 0 bases from V and 0 bases from J, leaving 8 bases between. CDR1 DFQATT and CDR2 SNEGSKA come from the germline V gene (reference sequence). CDR3 length: 15 residues. The CDR3 protein is CSARDSGANTGELFF. The CDR3 nucleotides are TGCAGTGCTAGAGATTCCGGAGCGAACACCGGGGAGCTGTTTTTT.

This clonotype was seen at least ten times. J is TRBJ2-3 and V is TRBV12-3 or TRBV12-4; the D gene is possibly TRBD2 (6 bases). V was shortened by 7 bases and J by 7 bases, with 12 bases between the two germline ends. The CDR3 loop spans 12 amino acids. For the CDR3, the DNA is TGTGCCAGCATTCATAGCGGTCATACGCAGTATTTT. Its translation is CASIHSGHTQYF.

This clonotype appeared a few times. The chain uses TRBV7-3 and TRBJ1-1; no clear D gene. The CDR3 covers 14 residues. Trimming took 5 bases from V and 0 from J, leaving 10 bases between them. From germline, CDR1 is SGHTA and CDR2 FQGTGA. CDR3 sequence: CASSTDPLNTEAFF. The CDR3 DNA follows: TGTGCCAGCAGCACGGACCCCCTGAACACTGAAGCTTTCTTT.